Ten or more counts support the clone carrying this TCR beta chain. Researchers took RNA transcripts and amplified the TCR beta CDR3 regions from them. When the TCR CDR3 underwent first-round RT-PCR, the HTBI primer set was used. TCRdb recomputed calls from the multiplex PCR reads with MiXCR, one row per CDR3 protein. There are under 250,000 distinct CDR3 sequences in the sample; around 17% occur only once, and roughly 49% lies in the top ten. This entry belongs to a study of T cells in Graves' hyperthyroidism and ophthalmopathy. V was pared by 5 bases and J by 1 base, with 12 bases between. The CDR3 loop spans 14 amino acids. The germline V gene has CDR1 SEHNR and CDR2 FQNEAQ (reference sequence).

The source is a woman in her forties or fifties with Graves' hyperthyroidism. Sequenced input: blood. The V and J genes are TRBV7-9 and TRBJ2-7; D may be TRBD2 (6 bases). In DNA, the CDR3 is TGTGCCAGCAGCCCTCAGACTAGATCCTACGAGCAGTACTTC. Its translation is CASSPQTRSYEQYF.